The next 23 T cell receptor beta chains were all read from a single sample in a study of control samples from healthy donors and cancer patients. The repertoire was sequenced with immunoSEQ multiplex PCR; TCRdb's copy has only in-frame clones and lacks some. The table records 150,000 to 180,000 clones, approximately 94% of them present only once. Sequencing was done on a sample of blood. The receptor set was obtained from a man aged 40-49 years in good health.

The genes are TRBV4-3 and TRBJ1-5, with no clear D. CDR1 is LGHNA and CDR2 is YSLEER in the germline V gene. Trimming removed 1 base at V and 4 bases at J, with 5 bases between. CDR3 length equals 13 residues. The CDR3 DNA reads TGCGCCAGCAGCCAAGGGGAGAATCAGCCCCAGCATTTT. Amino acid sequence: CASSQGENQPQHF.

The V gene is TRBV7-6, the J gene TRBJ1-4; D perhaps matches TRBD1 (5 bases). With 6 bases removed from V and 8 bases from J, the gap between germline ends came to 16 bases. Germline V gene data show CDR1 as SGHVS and CDR2 as FNYEAQ. The CDR3 runs 14 residues. The CDR3 DNA reads TGTGCCAGCAGTGCGAGGCAGGGCCGGGAAAAACTGTTTTTT. It yields the protein CASSARQGREKLFF.

In its sample, this clone was seen a few times. V usage is TRBV18 and J usage is TRBJ1-2; TRBD1 matches at 7 bases. The CDR3 has 13 amino acids. The junction had 8 bases not matched to a gene; V was cut back by 6 bases and J by 7 bases. The V gene's germline CDR1 is KGHSH and CDR2 LQKENI. The CDR3 sequence: CASSPREGAGYTF. The DNA for the CDR3 is TGTGCCAGCTCCCCTCGGGAGGGGGCTGGCTACACCTTC.

The chain combines TRBV28 with TRBJ1-2; tentative D call: TRBD1 (6 bases). The V gene's germline CDR1 is MDHEN and CDR2 SYDVKM. The V gene lost 0 bases and the J gene lost 7 bases, with 12 bases spanning the gap. The CDR3 extends over 14 amino acids. This CDR3 reads CASSLWKGGGGYTF. The CDR3 DNA is TGTGCCAGCAGTTTATGGAAAGGGGGGGGTGGCTACACCTTC.

This sequence joins TRBV11-2 and TRBJ2-5; 9 nucleotides line up with TRBD1. There are 15 residues in the CDR3. The trim removed 1 base at V and 7 bases at J, leaving 7 bases unmatched. Germline V gene lookup returns CDR1 SGHAT and CDR2 FQNNGV. The CDR3 nucleotides are TGTGCCAGCAGCTTAGGGACCGGGACAGGGAGGACCCAGTACTTC. Protein sequence: CASSLGTGTGRTQYF.

This clone was counted between two and nine times. The chain recombines TRBV29-1 with TRBJ2-7, with a tentative D call TRBD2 (6 bases). CDR1 is SQVTM and CDR2 is ANQGSEA in the germline V gene. The CDR3 loop spans 12 amino acids. Trimming stripped 3 bases from V and 3 bases from J, with 9 bases between. CDR3 DNA: TGCAGCGTTGACGGGGGAGGCTACGAGCAGTACTTC. Protein sequence: CSVDGGGYEQYF.

The rearrangement joins TRBV5-6 to TRBJ1-3; D call uncertain. Germline lookup yields CDR1 SGHDT and CDR2 YYEEEE. Trimming removed 2 bases at V and 8 bases at J, with 17 bases between. The CDR3 is 15 residues long. CDR3 sequence reads: CASSFGTTAADTIYF. CDR3 coding DNA: TGTGCCAGCAGCTTTGGCACGACGGCCGCGGACACCATATATTTT.

This chain links TRBV2 with TRBJ2-7, with TRBD2 matching 9 bases. Germline trimming cut 5 bases from V and 6 bases from J; bases unmatched to any gene: 8. The CDR3 sequence is 14 residues long. Germline V CDR1 and CDR2: SNHLY, FYNNEI. The CDR3 DNA is TGTGCCAGCAGTCCAATATTACTAGCGGGCGAGCAGTACTTC. Translating it yields CASSPILLAGEQYF.

The chain couples TRBV11-2 to TRBJ1-6, with D unresolved. V was shortened by 5 bases and J by 0 bases, with 14 bases between the two germline ends. The CDR3 sequence is 17 residues long. The germline V gene encodes CDR1 SGHAT and CDR2 FQNNGV. The CDR3 reads CASSTTDPSSYNSPLHF. DNA for the CDR3: TGTGCCAGCAGCACCACGGATCCAAGCTCCTATAATTCACCCCTCCACTTT.

The chain employs TRBV4-1 and TRBJ2-5; TRBD1 agrees at 7 bases. Germline V gene lookup returns CDR1 MGHRA and CDR2 YSYEKL. This CDR3 contains 14 residues. The junction had 5 bases not matched to a gene; V was cut back by 4 bases and J by 3 bases. Here the CDR3 DNA reads TGCGCCAGCAGCCCCGGGACAGCCGAAGAGACCCAGTACTTC. Its protein product is CASSPGTAEETQYF.

This clone showed up just once. The rearrangement joins TRBV7-2 to TRBJ2-3, with TRBD2 identical over 9 bases. V trimming: 1 base; J trimming: 4 bases; junction bases outside the gene matches: 6. CDR1 is SGHTA and CDR2 is FQGNSA in the germline V gene. The CDR3 consists of 16 residues. CDR3 sequence (DNA): TGTGCCAGCAGCTTAGTGGCGGGGGGGGCAGCAGATACGCAGTATTTT. It encodes CASSLVAGGAADTQYF.

This chain joins TRBV28 and TRBJ1-4; 8 bases match TRBD1. This CDR3 has 14 amino acids. The J segment lost 15 bases and the V segment lost 7 bases, leaving 16 bases of the junction unmatched. Germline values: CDR1 MDHEN, CDR2 SYDVKM. CDR3: CASIDRDRPSVVFF. CDR3 nucleotides: TGTGCCAGCATCGACCGGGACAGGCCCTCCGTGGTGTTTTTT.

The V and J genes are TRBV2 and TRBJ2-1; tentatively, D is TRBD1 or TRBD2 (5 bases each). Germline CDR1 SNHLY, CDR2 FYNNEI. This CDR3 spans 15 amino acids. Trimming left V 5 bases short and J 0 bases short, with 11 bases between. This CDR3 is CASSREGTSYNEQFF. CDR3 bases: TGTGCCAGCAGTCGAGAGGGGACCTCCTACAATGAGCAGTTCTTC.

V gene TRBV7-8 combines with J gene TRBJ1-4; D not resolved. This CDR3 spans 13 amino acids. Germline V CDR1 and CDR2: SGHVS, FQNEAQ. Trimming took off 4 bases at V and 8 bases at J, with 11 bases between the two ends. The CDR3 here is CASSSKTDEKLFF. CDR3 nucleotide sequence: TGTGCCAGCAGCTCAAAAACCGACGAAAAACTGTTTTTT. Filled out from reference TRBV7-8 and TRBJ1-4, the complete variable domain reads GAGVSQSPRYKVAKRGQDVALRCDPISGHVSLFWYQQALGQGPEFLTYFQNEAQLDKSGLPSDRFFAERPEGSVSTLKIQRTQQEDSAVYLCASSSKTDEKLFFGSGTQLSVL.

This chain joins TRBV5-1 and TRBJ2-1; the D gene is possibly TRBD1 (5 bases). The CDR3 has 17 amino acids. The V gene lost 0 bases and the J gene lost 0 bases, with 13 bases spanning the gap. Germline loops: CDR1 SGHRS, CDR2 YFSETQ. The CDR3 spells CASSLDVGASSYNEQFF. In DNA form, the CDR3 reads TGCGCCAGCAGCTTGGATGTAGGGGCGAGCTCCTACAATGAGCAGTTCTTC.

The chain combines TRBV30 with TRBJ2-3; 9 bases align to TRBD1. Germline V gene data show CDR1 as GTSNPN and CDR2 as SVGIG (reference sequence). The junction had 7 bases not matched to a gene; V was cut back by 5 bases and J by 4 bases. CDR3 size: 14 residues. The CDR3 is CAWGWTGVADTQYF. The CDR3 nucleotides read TGTGCCTGGGGATGGACAGGGGTCGCAGATACGCAGTATTTT.

This clone is a singleton in its sample. The chain couples TRBV27 to TRBJ1-1; D is uncertain. The germline CDR1 and CDR2 sequences are MNHEY and SMNVEV (reference sequence). The CDR3 is made up of 15 amino acids. Trimming shortened V by 0 bases and J by 1 base, and 9 bases separated the two germline ends. CDR3 region: CASSLSWATNTEAFF. The CDR3 region has the DNA TGTGCCAGCAGTTTATCGTGGGCAACGAACACTGAAGCTTTCTTT.

The chain carries TRBV21-1 and TRBJ1-5. TRBV21-1 is assigned pseudogene status. CDR3 size: 14 residues. The CDR3 reads CASSKGGLYQPQHF. The CDR3 bases are TGTGCCAGCAGCAAAGGGGGTTTATATCAGCCCCAGCATTTT.

V is TRBV18 and J is TRBJ1-6, with 10 nucleotides matching TRBD1. Germline trimming cut 6 bases from V and 3 bases from J; bases unmatched to any gene: 5. CDR3 length: 16 amino acids. Looked up from germline, CDR1 is KGHSH and CDR2 is LQKENI. CDR3 DNA sequence: TGTGCCAGCTCCACCGGGACAGGGGTCTATAATTCACCCCTCCACTTT. It specifies CASSTGTGVYNSPLHF.

The gene calls are TRBV12-5 and TRBJ1-2; perhaps TRBD1 as D (5 bases). V lost 6 bases to trimming and J lost 3 bases, with 8 bases between them. Germline V gene lookup returns CDR1 LGHNT and CDR2 FRNRAP. This CDR3 region has 12 residues. The DNA for the CDR3 is TGTGCTAGTGGCGACAGATACTATGGCTACACCTTC. This encodes CASGDRYYGYTF.

The gene calls are TRBV7-2 and TRBJ1-4; TRBD1 matches 10 bases. Trimming at V came to 2 bases and at J to 9 bases, leaving 6 bases not matched to a gene. Germline CDR1 and CDR2: SGHTA and FQGNSA. The CDR3 runs 15 residues. CDR3 sequence reads: CASSLTGQGFKKLFF. Here the CDR3 DNA reads TGTGCCAGCAGCTTAACGGGACAGGGGTTTAAAAAACTGTTTTTT.

The chain links TRBV24-1 to TRBJ1-5; maybe TRBD1 (6 bases). The CDR3 runs 14 residues. With 5 bases removed from V and 1 base from J, the gap between germline ends came to 8 bases. CDR1 is KGHDR and CDR2 is SFDVKD in the germline V gene. CDR3 loop: CATSARGSNQPQHF. DNA of the CDR3: TGTGCCACCAGTGCGAGGGGGAGCAATCAGCCCCAGCATTTT.

V usage is TRBV19 and J usage is TRBJ2-2, with a weak D call TRBD2 (6 bases). The CDR3 consists of 14 residues. V dropped 7 bases and J dropped 6 bases, with 15 bases sitting between them. CDR1 LNHDA and CDR2 SQIVND come from the germline V gene (reference sequence). The CDR3, as DNA: TGTGCCAGTACCCCAGTCGGGGGAGCCGGGGAGCTGTTTTTT. Protein: CASTPVGGAGELFF.